These 7 T cell receptor beta chains originate from one sample sequenced in a study of blood T cells in healthy people across ages. Primers used in a second PCR of roughly 7 to 12 cycles were a sample-barcoded 5' primer and a J-beta primer mix. In TCRdb, the 5' RACE reads were re-called with MiXCR into one record per CDR3 protein. The table shows some 1.1 million distinct CDR3 sequences, with around two fifths occurring only once. Sequencing used blood. These receptors all stem from a man between 18 and 35 years old in good health.

This clonotype was seen only a few times. This chain connects TRBV2 to TRBJ1-1; a weak D match, TRBD1 (5 bases). Trimming removed 6 bases from V and 4 bases from J, with 15 bases in between. Germline assignment: CDR1 SNHLY and CDR2 FYNNEI. CDR3 size: 14 residues. The CDR3 is CASSRRAPGTEAFF. CDR3 nucleotides: TGTGCCAGCAGCCGCAGGGCCCCGGGCACTGAAGCTTTCTTT.

The chain couples TRBV25-1 to TRBJ1-1; unclear D gene. With 0 bases removed from V and 1 base from J, the gap between germline ends came to 9 bases. This CDR3 comprises 15 residues. Germline values: CDR1 MGHDK, CDR2 SYGVNS. CDR3 nucleotide sequence: TGTGCCAGCAGTGAATATGGCAGGTGGAACACTGAAGCTTTCTTT. Translation gives CASSEYGRWNTEAFF.

This clonotype was counted at least ten times. The chain couples TRBV6-5 to TRBJ1-2, with no clear D. Germline assignment: CDR1 MNHEY and CDR2 SVGAGI. CDR3 length: 11 residues. V shed 7 bases and J shed 4 bases, with 7 bases lying between them. As DNA, the CDR3 is TGTGCCAGCAAAGCAGTCTATGGCTACACCTTC. Its protein is CASKAVYGYTF.

The chain joins TRBV20-1 to TRBJ2-7; TRBD2 might be the D (6 bases). Germline CDR1 reads DFQATT; CDR2 reads SNEGSKA (reference sequence). The CDR3 covers 15 residues. V dropped 6 bases and J dropped 0 bases, with 18 bases sitting between them. This chain's CDR3 is CSALSRRGSSYEQYF. In DNA form, the CDR3 reads TGCAGTGCCTTAAGTCGACGGGGGAGCTCCTACGAGCAGTACTTC.

The J gene is TRBJ2-1, the V gene TRBV5-6, with D unresolved. The CDR3 consists of 15 residues. Germline V lookup: CDR1 SGHDT, CDR2 YYEEEE. V lost 2 bases and J 7 bases, leaving 16 bases between the germline ends. The CDR3 nucleotides read TGTGCCAGCAGCTTAGGGTTCACTACGTGGAATGAGCAGTTCTTC. This sequence encodes CASSLGFTTWNEQFF. Drawing the rest from reference TRBV5-6 and TRBJ2-1, the complete variable domain is DAGVTQSPTHLIKTRGQQVTLRCSPKSGHDTVSWYQQALGQGPQFIFQYYEEEERQRGNFPDRFSGHQFPNYSSELNVNALLLGDSALYLCASSLGFTTWNEQFFGPGTRLTVL.

The chain couples TRBV12-3 or TRBV12-4 to TRBJ2-5, with TRBD2 identical over 10 bases. CDR3 length: 16 residues. V gave up 10 bases and J gave up 11 bases; unmatched junction bases: 22. This CDR3 reads CATSRGSGGAFNEQYF. Here the CDR3 DNA reads TGTGCCACTTCAAGGGGCAGCGGGGGGGCTTTTAATGAGCAGTACTTC.

This chain connects TRBV4-3 to TRBJ2-1; D is undetermined. This CDR3 is 16 amino acids long. Trimming pared 0 bases from V and 0 bases from J, leaving 9 bases between. Germline CDR1 and CDR2: LGHNA and YSLEER. The CDR3 reads CASSQEPRSSYNEQFF. CDR3 DNA sequence: TGCGCCAGCAGCCAAGAACCCAGGAGCTCCTACAATGAGCAGTTCTTC.